This TCR beta chain derives from a study of blood T cell repertoires in COVID-19. Study-wide background: Samples taken during acute and convalescent COVID-19 were collected in the United States, Italy and Spain. From T cells, B-cell-depleted T cells, or PBMCs came the material, which was cDNA or gDNA.

Authors' data handling: Nucleated cell counts were estimated from reference gene primer amplification. Assay: immunoSEQ multiplex PCR; the TCRdb copy retains only in-frame clones and omits some. V, J and clone size were drawn from that table, and D and trimming were deduced from the DNA. In the table there are tens of thousands of clones, about 86% of which are singletons. The trim removed 3 bases at V and 4 bases at J, leaving 7 bases unmatched. The CDR3 consists of 18 residues. CDR1 SGHDN and CDR2 FVKESK come from the germline V gene. The sequence came from a woman aged 60-75 years with acute or convalescent COVID-19. The rearrangement joins TRBV14 to TRBJ2-2, with 14 bases that match TRBD2. Sample: peripheral blood. Here the CDR3 reads CASSHWTSGRRGTGELFF. The CDR3 DNA is TGTGCCAGCAGCCACTGGACTAGCGGGAGGAGGGGCACCGGGGAGCTGTTTTTT. The variable domain in full, with the rest retrieved from reference TRBV14 and TRBJ2-2, is EAGVTQFPSHSVIEKGQTVTLRCDPISGHDNLYWYRRVMGKEIKFLLHFVKESKQDESGMPNNRFLAERTGGTYSTLKVQPAELEDSGVYFCASSHWTSGRRGTGELFFGEGSRLTVL.